Presented here are 16 T cell receptor beta chains from one specimen sequenced in a study of technical replicates of blood from several donors (dated by TCRdb to about 2017). The method behind the library was the immunoSEQ multiplex PCR assay. What TCRdb holds here is the immuneACCESS table cut down to in-frame rearrangements. Part of the clones is not present; checked against another copy, under half of the missing clones reflect an unresolved V gene, and the others are unexplained. The sample contains more than 45,000 clones, about 95% of them found a single time. Clones ranked in the top ten supply about 2.9% of the sample. The sequenced sample was PBMCs. The receptors were gathered from a human donor in good health. Some clones in this sample may be carry-over from other donors' samples.

This chain's CDR3 is CASSTGLPGGQQYF. DNA for the CDR3: TGTGCCAGTAGTACCGGACTACCCGGGGGGCAGCAGTACTTC. The rearrangement uses TRBV19 and TRBJ2-7; a weak D match, TRBD2 (7 bases). V lost 4 bases and J 8 bases, leaving 18 bases between the germline ends. The CDR3 loop spans 14 amino acids. Germline V gene data show CDR1 as LNHDA and CDR2 as SQIVND (reference sequence). The variable domain in full, completed from reference TRBV19 and TRBJ2-7, reads DGGITQSPKYLFRKEGQNVTLSCEQNLNHDAMYWYRQDPGQGLRLIYYSQIVNDFQKGDIAEGYSVSREKKESFPLTVTSAQKNPTAFYLCASSTGLPGGQQYFGPGTRLTVT.

The genes are TRBV9 and TRBJ2-3, with TRBD2 matching over 13 bases. V was pared by 0 bases and J by 4 bases, with 2 bases of the junction left unmatched. CDR3 length: 16 residues. CDR1 SGDLS and CDR2 YYNGEE come from the germline V gene. The CDR3: CASSVELAGGADTQYF. In nucleotides, the CDR3 is TGTGCCAGCAGCGTAGAACTAGCGGGGGGGGCAGATACGCAGTATTTT.

Points on this clone: Relative to the germline gene, one junction end is altered; a read error may explain this. The CDR3 here is CASRLSYGFLIF. In nucleotides, the CDR3 is TGTGCCAGCAGACTTAGCTACGGTTTCCTGATCTTC. This rearrangement joins TRBV7-2 to TRBJ1-2; D is unresolved. Germline CDR1 reads SGHTA; CDR2 reads FQGNSA. The CDR3 is 12 residues long.

CDR3 protein: CASSLGAGGDSAFF. As DNA, the CDR3 is TGTGCCAGCAGCTTAGGGGCAGGGGGCGATAGCGCTTTCTTT. V gene TRBV7-9 combines with J gene TRBJ1-1; 8 nucleotides match TRBD1. CDR1 and CDR2 (germline): SEHNR, FQNEAQ (reference sequence). The V gene end was trimmed by 1 base and the J gene end by 11 bases; junction bases not matched to a gene: 9. The CDR3 is 14 amino acids. Supplemented by reference TRBV7-9 and TRBJ1-1, the full variable domain reads DTGVSQNPRHKITKRGQNVTFRCDPISEHNRLYWYRQTLGQGPEFLTYFQNEAQLEKSRLLSDRFSAERPKGSFSTLEIQRTEQGDSAMYLCASSLGAGGDSAFFGQGTRLTVV.

V gene TRBV4-3 combines with J gene TRBJ2-7; D might be TRBD2 (6 bases). Deletions cut 8 bases from V and 0 bases from J, with 11 bases between. The CDR3 totals 13 residues. Per germline, CDR1 LGHNA and CDR2 YSLEER. The CDR3 DNA reads as TGCGCCAGCCCATGGAGGGTCTCCTACGAGCAGTACTTC. It codes for CASPWRVSYEQYF.

The genes are TRBV11-2 and TRBJ2-7; D not certain. The CDR3 consists of 11 residues. Germline loops: CDR1 SGHAT, CDR2 FQNNGV. V was trimmed by 4 bases and J by 5 bases, leaving 6 bases between them. CDR3 amino acids: CASSSLDEQYF. The CDR3 bases are TGTGCCAGCAGCTCACTCGACGAGCAGTACTTC.

V and J are TRBV25-1 and TRBJ1-4, with 9 bases fitting TRBD1. Trimming at V came to 2 bases and at J to 10 bases, leaving 8 bases not matched to a gene. Germline V CDR1 and CDR2: MGHDK, SYGVNS. The CDR3 sequence is 15 residues long. The CDR3 region has the DNA TGTGCCAGCAGTGAAGGGAGGACAGGGGTCGGAAAACTGTTTTTT. Its protein product is CASSEGRTGVGKLFF. Full variable domain (rest looked up from reference TRBV25-1 and TRBJ1-4): EADIYQTPRYLVIGTGKKITLECSQTMGHDKMYWYQQDPGMELHLIHYSYGVNSTEKGDLSSESTVSRIRTEHFPLTLESARPSHTSQYLCASSEGRTGVGKLFFGSGTQLSVL.

V is TRBV5-1 and J is TRBJ2-1, with 9 bases aligning to TRBD2. Trimming took 5 bases from V and 2 from J; bases not matched to a gene: 8. The germline V gene encodes CDR1 SGHRS and CDR2 YFSETQ. The length of the CDR3 is 16 residues. CDR3 loop: CASRGSGRQPYNEQFF. The CDR3 DNA is TGCGCCAGCAGGGGGAGCGGGAGGCAACCCTACAATGAGCAGTTCTTC.

The CDR3 reads CASSLDRREQYF. In DNA form, the CDR3 reads TGTGCCAGCAGCTTAGACAGACGCGAGCAGTACTTC. The rearrangement links TRBV7-2 to TRBJ2-7, with D hard to call. Germline V CDR1 and CDR2: SGHTA, FQGNSA. V dropped 1 base and J dropped 6 bases, with 7 bases sitting between them. There are 12 residues in the CDR3.

The J gene is TRBJ2-3, the V gene TRBV7-2; 7 bases are shared with TRBD2. CDR1 SGHTA and CDR2 FQGNSA come from the germline V gene. The trim removed 7 bases at V and 0 bases at J, leaving 10 bases unmatched. CDR3 length: 16 residues. The CDR3 sequence is CASTSGTGLSTDTQYF. CDR3 nucleotides: TGTGCCAGCACCTCTGGCACGGGACTAAGCACAGATACGCAGTATTTT.

The chain has TRBV7-6 and TRBJ2-1, with 9 positions matching TRBD2. There are 16 residues in the CDR3. The V gene end was trimmed by 5 bases and the J gene end by 2 bases; junction bases not matched to a gene: 7. Germline V gene data show CDR1 as SGHVS and CDR2 as FNYEAQ. The CDR3 loop is CASSPSGVSPYNEQFF. The CDR3 DNA follows: TGTGCCAGCAGCCCTAGCGGGGTTAGCCCCTACAATGAGCAGTTCTTC.

V and J are TRBV6-6 and TRBJ1-2, with D possibly matching TRBD1 (6 bases). The CDR3 extends over 14 amino acids. The germline V gene encodes CDR1 MNHNY and CDR2 SVGAGI (reference sequence). The V end was cut by 6 bases, the J end by 1 base, with 12 bases between. Here the CDR3 DNA reads TGTGCCAGCAGAGATTCACAGGGTAACTATGGCTACACCTTC. Encoded protein: CASRDSQGNYGYTF.

CDR3 nucleotide sequence: TGTGCCAGCAGTATGGGCAGGGGGCTGAGGCAGCCCCAGCATTTT. The encoded protein is CASSMGRGLRQPQHF. This chain uses TRBV6-5 with TRBJ1-5, with 8 bases matching TRBD1. This CDR3 comprises 15 residues. Trimming cost V 5 bases and J 7 bases; bases outside gene matches: 10. The germline V gene has CDR1 MNHEY and CDR2 SVGAGI.

This chain connects TRBV19 to TRBJ2-3; 8 nucleotides align to TRBD2. Looked up from germline, CDR1 is LNHDA and CDR2 is SQIVND (reference sequence). V was clipped by 3 bases and J by 2 bases; unmatched bases: 10. CDR3 size: 17 residues. The CDR3 DNA follows: TGTGCCAGTAGTATCGGGACTAGACCTCTCCTCACAGATACGCAGTATTTT. Its protein product is CASSIGTRPLLTDTQYF.

The V call is TRBV7-9, the J call TRBJ2-7; the D gene is possibly TRBD2 (5 bases). V shed 3 bases and J shed 3 bases, with 9 bases lying between them. From germline, CDR1 is SEHNR and CDR2 FQNEAQ (reference sequence). This CDR3 has 13 residues. The DNA of the CDR3 is TGTGCCAGCAGCTTGGACTCGGACTACGAGCAGTACTTC. As protein: CASSLDSDYEQYF.

This rearrangement joins TRBV19 to TRBJ1-5, with 7 bases matching TRBD1. CDR1 and CDR2 (germline): LNHDA, SQIVND (reference sequence). Losses at the gene ends were 5 bases for V and 5 bases for J; bases not matched to a gene: 6. The CDR3 has 14 amino acids. The CDR3 region is CASSLRQGHQPQHF. The CDR3 bases are TGTGCCAGTAGTCTAAGACAGGGCCATCAGCCCCAGCATTTT.